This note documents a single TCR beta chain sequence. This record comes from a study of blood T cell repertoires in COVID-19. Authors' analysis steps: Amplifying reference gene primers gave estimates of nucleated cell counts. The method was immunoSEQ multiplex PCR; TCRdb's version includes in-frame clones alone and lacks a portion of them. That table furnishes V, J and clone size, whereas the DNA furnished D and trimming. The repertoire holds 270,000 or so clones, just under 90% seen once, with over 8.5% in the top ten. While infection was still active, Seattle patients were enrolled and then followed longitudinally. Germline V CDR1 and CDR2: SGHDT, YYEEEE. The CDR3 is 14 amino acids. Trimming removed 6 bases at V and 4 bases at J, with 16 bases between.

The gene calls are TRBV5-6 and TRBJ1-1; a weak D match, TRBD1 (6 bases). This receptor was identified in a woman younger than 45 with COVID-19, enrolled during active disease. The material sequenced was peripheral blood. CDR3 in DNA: TGTGCCAGCATCCAGTGGGGGCATACCACTGAAGCTTTCTTT. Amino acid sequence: CASIQWGHTTEAFF.